This is a list of T cell receptor beta chains from one sample in a study of response to subunit inactivated influenza vaccine. MiXCR, run by TCRdb on the RT-PCR reads, gives a single entry per CDR3 protein. The sample has approximately 500,000 distinct CDR3 sequences, less than 25% seen once. This same sample was also part of a study on T cells expressing NK-cell markers.

The specimen was CD4+ T cells sorted from PBMCs, collected 12 days after vaccination. The receptors come from a man between 50 and 59 years old who received an inactivated influenza vaccine. Each CDR3 is given with its conserved first and last residue. The D gene is left open where the match is weak. Rows give clone size only sometimes, using once, few, many, or a class for an expanded clone.

cdr3_nt cdr3_aa j_call clone_size v_call d_call
TGCGCCAGCAGCCAAGAGGGGACGGCGGGCGGGGAGCTGTTTTTT CASSQEGTAGGELFF TRBJ2-2 - TRBV4-3 -
TGTGCCAGCAGCCCCCTGTCCGGGGAGCTGTTTTTT CASSPLSGELFF TRBJ2-2 - TRBV7-9 -
TGCAGCGTTGGTCGGATCGGAGATACGCAGTATTTT CSVGRIGDTQYF TRBJ2-3 few TRBV29-1 -
TGTGCCAGCAGTTTATGGGCAGGGGGCCTTGGCTACACCTTC CASSLWAGGLGYTF TRBJ1-2 - TRBV28 TRBD1
TGTGCCAGCAGCTTAGTCCCTCTTACAGGGGGATACAATGAGCAGTTCTTC CASSLVPLTGGYNEQFF TRBJ2-1 few TRBV7-2 TRBD1
TGTGCCACCCGGACAGACATGAACACTGAAGCTTTCTTT CATRTDMNTEAFF TRBJ1-1 few TRBV6-1 -
TGTGCCAGCAGTTTAGACGACAAATATGGCTACACCTTC CASSLDDKYGYTF TRBJ1-2 - TRBV12-3/TRBV12-4 -
TGTGCCACCAGCCCGGGGTTCACTGAAGCTTTCTTT CATSPGFTEAFF TRBJ1-1 few TRBV15 -
TGCAGTGGGGGAAAACAGGGGAATTACAATGAGCAGTTCTTC CSGGKQGNYNEQFF TRBJ2-1 few TRBV20-1 TRBD1
TGCGCCAGCAGCCTAAGGATTGGGACAGCAAACACCGGGGAGCTGTTTTTT CASSLRIGTANTGELFF TRBJ2-2 few TRBV5-1 TRBD1
TGTGCCAGCAGTTTAGACAGGGGGACTAATGAAAAACTGTTTTTT CASSLDRGTNEKLFF TRBJ1-4 - TRBV12-3/TRBV12-4 TRBD1